This is a list of T cell receptor beta chains from one sample in a study of blood T cell repertoires in COVID-19. Repertoires were generated with immunoSEQ multiplex PCR, while TCRdb's copy carries only in-frame clones and drops some. In the table there are about 38,000 clones, roughly 80% of which are singletons. Specimen: peripheral blood. The receptors come from a middle-aged man with active COVID-19. CDR3s include the opening cysteine and the closing phenylalanine or tryptophan. D genes are given only for firm matches. Size tells how often a clone was seen (once, few, many) or the class of an expanded clone, and some rows leave it out.

j_call v_call d_call clone_size cdr3_nt cdr3_aa
TRBJ1-2 TRBV5-5 TRBD1 - TGTGCCAGCAGCTTATACGACAGGGGGGATGGCTACACCTTC CASSLYDRGDGYTF
TRBJ1-2 TRBV27 - once TGTGCCAGCGGTCGGCTCGACGGGACTGATTATGGCTACACCTTC CASGRLDGTDYGYTF
TRBJ2-2 TRBV7-8 TRBD1 once TGTGCCAGCAGCCGCGGACAGGGGGCAAACGGGGAGCTGTTTTTT CASSRGQGANGELFF
TRBJ2-1 TRBV7-2 - once TGTGCCAGCAGCTCGATGCGAGTCTACAATGAGCAGTTCTTC CASSSMRVYNEQFF
TRBJ2-1 TRBV29-1 TRBD1 - TGCAGCGTCGTAAGCTTAGGACAGGTGAACTACAATGAGCAGTTCTTC CSVVSLGQVNYNEQFF
TRBJ2-3 TRBV7-9 - - TGTGCCAGCAGCTTAGGACAGCTAAGAGATACGCAGTATTTT CASSLGQLRDTQYF
TRBJ2-1 TRBV25-1 - - TGTGCCAGCAGTGCCTCGATAGCGAGCTCCTACAATGAGCAGTTCTTC CASSASIASSYNEQFF
TRBJ2-7 TRBV4-1 TRBD1 - TGCGCCAGCAGCCAAGATTACAGGGGCGGCGAGCAGTACTTC CASSQDYRGGEQYF
TRBJ1-2 TRBV18 TRBD1 - TGTGCCAGCTCACCCGGACAGGGAGATGGCTACACCTTC CASSPGQGDGYTF
TRBJ2-7 TRBV7-2 - - TGTGCCAGCAGCTTAGCGGCTTCCAGCTCCTACGAGCAGTACTTC CASSLAASSSYEQYF
TRBJ1-4 TRBV11-2 - - TGTGCCAGCAGCTTAGATCGGCTAGGGGGTTATGAAAAACTGTTTTTT CASSLDRLGGYEKLFF
TRBJ1-2 TRBV10-3 - - TGTGCCACCAACCAGGGTGTTGGTTATGGCTACACCTTC CATNQGVGYGYTF
TRBJ2-7 TRBV15 - - TGTGCCACCAGCAGGGGCAGTCACTACGAGCAGTACTTC CATSRGSHYEQYF
TRBJ2-2 TRBV2 TRBD1 once TGTGCCGGGGGACAGGGAGCCGGGGAGCTGTTTTTT CAGGQGAGELFF
TRBJ2-3 TRBV28 TRBD1 few TGTGCCAGCAGGCCACTCCCGGGACAGGGGGCAGATACGCAGTATTTT CASRPLPGQGADTQYF
TRBJ1-2 TRBV7-8 - few TGTGCCAGCAGCTTAGTCCCAGGGTCCAACTATGGCTACACCTTC CASSLVPGSNYGYTF
TRBJ1-4 TRBV5-1 - - TGCGCCAGCAGCTTGGGTTTAGGACAGTCTAATGAAAAACTGTTTTTT CASSLGLGQSNEKLFF
TRBJ1-4 TRBV24-1 TRBD1 - TGTGCCACCAGTGATTCCCTGACAGGGGAGCAGGAAAAACTGTTTTTT CATSDSLTGEQEKLFF
TRBJ2-7 TRBV5-1 TRBD2 once TGCGCCAGCAGCGTTAGCGGGGGAGAGTACGAGCAGTACTTC CASSVSGGEYEQYF
TRBJ2-2 TRBV7-9 TRBD1 medium-sized TGTGCCAGCAGCGGGTGGACAGGGATTCCGAACACCGGGGAGCTGTTTTTT CASSGWTGIPNTGELFF
TRBJ2-7 TRBV7-6 - - TGTGCCAGCAGCTCGCAGAGTCAACAGACCTACGAGCAGTACTTC CASSSQSQQTYEQYF
TRBJ1-2 TRBV24-1 TRBD1 - TGTGCCACCAGTGATGGACAGGGGTTTGGCTACACCTTC CATSDGQGFGYTF
TRBJ2-3 TRBV5-1 TRBD2 - TGCGCCAGCAGCCCGGGCACTAGCGGAGGCACAGATACGCAGTATTTT CASSPGTSGGTDTQYF
TRBJ2-1 TRBV24-1 - - TGTGCCACCAGCCTTCAGGGGCAGGGTGAGCAGTTCTTC CATSLQGQGEQFF
TRBJ2-3 TRBV10-1 - - TGCGCCAGCAGTGAGACTCAAAAGGTAGAGAGGCTTTTT CASSETQKVERLF
TRBJ2-2 TRBV3-1/TRBV3-2 - - TGTGCCAGCAGCCAAGAAGCGGTGGGAACCGGGGAGCTGTTTTTT CASSQEAVGTGELFF
TRBJ2-3 TRBV6-6 - - TGTGCCAGCAGTTATGGGTTGCTAGTGTATTTT CASSYGLLVYF
TRBJ2-7 TRBV15 TRBD1 once TGTGCCACCAGCGCTGGGACAGTACTTCCCTACGAGCAGTACTTC CATSAGTVLPYEQYF
TRBJ1-5 TRBV7-9 TRBD1 few TGTGCCAGCAGCTCCACTCCTCCAGGGGGAAATCAGCCCCAGCATTTT CASSSTPPGGNQPQHF
TRBJ2-3 TRBV2 TRBD1 - TGTGCCAGCAGTCCACGACAGGGGGGCACAGATACGCAGTATTTT CASSPRQGGTDTQYF
TRBJ1-5 TRBV27 - - TGTGCCAGCAGTTTAAGGGGGGGCGGGGATCAGCCCCAGCATTTT CASSLRGGGDQPQHF
TRBJ2-2 TRBV11-2 TRBD2 - TGTGCCAGCTCCCGGACACTAGCGGGGGCCAACACCGGGGAGCTGTTTTTT CASSRTLAGANTGELFF
TRBJ2-2 TRBV9 TRBD2 few TGTGCCAGCAGCGTAGCTACGATCGCGGTAGCGGGGGGGCACGGGGAGCTGTTTTTT CASSVATIAVAGGHGELFF
TRBJ2-3 TRBV7-2 TRBD2 - TGTGCCAGCAGCCCCTTAGCGGGGGGGCCTAGGGATACGCAGTATTTT CASSPLAGGPRDTQYF
TRBJ2-5 TRBV6-5 - - TGTGCCAGCAGCTACCGGGCGGGGAACCAAGAGACCCAGTACTTC CASSYRAGNQETQYF